These T cell receptor beta chains were read from a single sample in a study of CD8 T cells in ankylosing spondylitis. Using its own MiXCR run on the 5' RACE reads, TCRdb lists one record per CDR3 protein. The data hold over 130,000 distinct CDR3 sequences, with under 55% observed a single time. Sequenced input: synovial fluid, either unsorted or a sorted T cell fraction (not recorded which). Receptors originate from a male donor with ankylosing spondylitis. CDR3s include the opening cysteine and the closing phenylalanine or tryptophan. D genes are given only for firm matches. Only some rows state a clone size, as once, few, many or a class for expanded clones.

-,TRBV10-3,TRBJ1-1,few,CAISGDRENTEAFF,TGTGCCATCAGTGGAGACAGAGAGAACACTGAAGCTTTCTTT
-,TRBV5-1,TRBJ2-3,-,CASSLRAGWLTDTQYF,TGCGCCAGCAGCTTGAGGGCAGGGTGGTTGACAGATACGCAGTATTTT
-,TRBV20-1,TRBJ1-1,few,CSATNRESHTEAFF,TGCAGTGCCACAAACAGGGAGAGTCACACTGAAGCTTTCTTT
TRBD2,TRBV29-1,TRBJ2-5,few,CSVALAGSQETQYF,TGCAGCGTTGCCCTAGCGGGGAGCCAAGAGACCCAGTACTTC
-,TRBV27,TRBJ2-1,-,CASSLSPSYYNEQFF,TGTGCCAGCAGTTTATCGCCTAGTTACTACAATGAGCAGTTCTTC
-,TRBV13,TRBJ2-1,-,CASSLVSSFGEQFF,TGTGCCAGCAGCTTAGTATCGTCGTTTGGGGAGCAGTTCTTC
-,TRBV6-4,TRBJ1-3,-,CATPLPGSGGNTIYF,TGTGCCACCCCCCTCCCCGGGAGTGGTGGAAACACCATATATTTT
-,TRBV4-2,TRBJ2-7,-,CASSQDGALGAEPPYEQYF,TGTGCCAGCAGCCAAGATGGGGCCCTAGGGGCGGAGCCGCCTTACGAGCAGTACTTC
-,TRBV20-1,TRBJ2-1,-,CSARVLIALTYNEQFF,TGCAGTGCTAGAGTTTTGATAGCGTTAACCTACAATGAGCAGTTCTTC
-,TRBV7-9,TRBJ2-3,-,CASSLGHSTDTQYF,TGTGCCAGCAGCTTAGGACACAGCACAGATACGCAGTATTTT
-,TRBV6-1,TRBJ2-7,-,CASSDLGGGPYEQYF,TGTGCCAGCAGTGATCTGGGGGGGGGCCCCTACGAGCAGTACTTC
-,TRBV7-8,TRBJ1-4,few,CASSLARTEATNEKLFF,TGTGCCAGCAGCTTAGCAAGGACAGAAGCAACTAATGAAAAACTGTTTTTT
TRBD2,TRBV12-3/TRBV12-4,TRBJ2-3,few,CASSPWTSVPLDTQYF,TGTGCCAGCAGTCCATGGACTAGCGTCCCCCTAGATACGCAGTATTTT
TRBD2,TRBV14,TRBJ2-5,-,CASSQEFGSGSFPETQYF,TGTGCCAGCAGCCAAGAATTCGGGAGCGGGAGCTTTCCGGAGACCCAGTACTTC
-,TRBV7-9,TRBJ2-1,many,CASSLAVYNEQFF,TGTGCCAGCAGTTTGGCAGTCTACAATGAGCAGTTCTTC
-,TRBV6-2/TRBV6-3,TRBJ1-2,-,CASSYSIHGRGGYTF,TGTGCCAGCAGTTACTCGATACATGGACGGGGTGGCTACACCTTC
-,TRBV12-3/TRBV12-4,TRBJ2-7,-,CASSFRDKPYEQYF,TGTGCCAGCAGTTTCCGGGACAAACCCTACGAGCAGTACTTC
-,TRBV12-3/TRBV12-4,TRBJ2-5,-,CASSFVQETQYF,TGTGCCAGCAGTTTTGTTCAAGAGACCCAGTACTTC
TRBD2,TRBV6-1,TRBJ2-7,-,CASRLAGAPYEQYF,TGTGCCAGCAGGCTAGCGGGAGCCCCCTACGAGCAGTACTTC
TRBD2,TRBV4-1,TRBJ2-7,-,CASSPGRLAGGIIYEQYF,TGCGCCAGCAGCCCAGGTAGGCTAGCGGGAGGAATTATCTACGAGCAGTACTTC
TRBD2,TRBV6-4,TRBJ2-3,few,CASSDTAGGADTQYF,TGTGCCAGCAGTGACACGGCGGGGGGTGCAGATACGCAGTATTTT